This T cell receptor (beta chain) was sequenced for a study of long-term antiretroviral therapy in people with HIV. General study results and limits: Controls had broader CDR3 length ranges than HIV repertoires did. Older ART regimens were possibly in use when the blood was collected between the mid-2000s and the late 2010s. Post-ART samples showed increased diversity that remained below transplant donor control levels.

Sequencing used immunoSEQ v3.0 at survey level. Sequencing was performed with immunoSEQ multiplex PCR; in TCRdb, only in-frame clones are kept and a portion is missing. The top ten hold more than 9% of the sample, which has over 20,000 clones, 85% seen once. Trimming removed 3 bases from V and 4 bases from J; junction bases left unmatched: 6. This CDR3 region has 15 residues. Per germline, CDR1 WSHSY and CDR2 SAAADI. This clone was detected once. What it recognizes is unknown. There were no participants with HIV treated outside the United States. The source material was unsorted PBMCs, sampled 1.6 years after starting antiretroviral therapy. This TCR derives from a man aged 35-49 years with HIV. This sequence joins TRBV10-2 and TRBJ1-5, with 7 bases aligning to TRBD1. The CDR3 sequence is CASSEFVTGNQPQHF. CDR3 bases: TGCGCCAGCAGTGAATTCGTGACAGGGAATCAGCCCCAGCATTTT.